The 10 T cell receptor beta chains in this list originate from one sample, sequenced in a study of T-cell memory formation after mild COVID-19. TCRdb recomputed calls from the 5' RACE reads with MiXCR, one row per CDR3 protein. The sample lists roughly 320,000 distinct CDR3 sequences, around 30% occurring once. Sample: PBMCs or a T cell subset sorted from them (not recorded which). The receptors shown here come from an adult woman who had mild COVID-19 (a few samples of this study predate the infection). Cell type and time point are not known.

This clonotype was seen more than once but under ten times. The chain is built from TRBV9 and TRBJ2-2; D might be TRBD1 (6 bases). Germline loops: CDR1 SGDLS, CDR2 YYNGEE. Trimming removed 0 bases at V and 4 bases at J, with 10 bases between. This CDR3 comprises 15 residues. CDR3 nucleotides: TGTGCCAGCAGCGTAGCGGCAGGGGCCACCGGGGAGCTGTTTTTT. This encodes CASSVAAGATGELFF.

A few counts support this clonotype. The gene calls are TRBV7-2 and TRBJ1-2, with TRBD1 as a possible D gene (5 bases). CDR3 length: 14 amino acids. V lost 3 bases, J lost 8 bases, and 16 bases lay in between. Germline V lookup: CDR1 SGHTA, CDR2 FQGNSA. CDR3: CASSFDRGGDGYTF. The CDR3, as DNA: TGTGCCAGCAGCTTCGATCGCGGTGGGGACGGCTACACCTTC.

This clonotype was counted ten times or more. The chain carries TRBV29-1 and TRBJ2-7; TRBD1 is a possible D gene (5 bases). V was cut by 3 bases and J by 3 bases, with 6 bases left in between. The germline V gene encodes CDR1 SQVTM and CDR2 ANQGSEA. The CDR3 loop spans 11 amino acids. CDR3 bases: TGCAGCGTTGACAGGGACTACGAGCAGTACTTC. Its translation is CSVDRDYEQYF.

The chain recombines TRBV4-1 with TRBJ2-3; D may match TRBD1 or TRBD2 (6 bases each). The length of the CDR3 is 19 residues. Germline V gives CDR1 MGHRA, CDR2 YSYEKL. Trimming cost V 0 bases and J 6 bases, with 25 bases left between them. The CDR3 nucleotides are TGCGCCAGCAGCCAAGAGGAGGTCATTTCTGGGGGGCAATGGGATACGCAGTATTTT. This sequence encodes CASSQEEVISGGQWDTQYF.

The J gene is TRBJ2-1, the V gene TRBV5-6, with D tentatively TRBD1 (6 bases). Looked up from germline, CDR1 is SGHDT and CDR2 is YYEEEE. The V and J ends lost 2 bases and 3 bases respectively, with 12 bases between them. The CDR3 spans 15 residues. The CDR3 sequence: CASSFRWTDYNEQFF. CDR3 sequence (DNA): TGTGCCAGCAGCTTTCGCTGGACAGACTACAATGAGCAGTTCTTC.

This clonotype was seen a handful of times. V gene TRBV24-1 combines with J gene TRBJ2-3; D possibly matches TRBD1 or TRBD2 (5 bases each). V was cut by 4 bases and J by 0 bases, with 13 bases left in between. This CDR3 region has 16 residues. Germline lookup yields CDR1 KGHDR and CDR2 SFDVKD. The CDR3 spells CATSDSGTVSTDTQYF. CDR3 coding DNA: TGTGCCACCAGTGACTCCGGGACGGTGAGCACAGATACGCAGTATTTT.

This chain uses TRBV9 with TRBJ2-5; 8 positions agree with TRBD2. Unmatched junction bases numbered 16, after V lost 4 bases and J lost 2 bases. The CDR3 covers 18 residues. Germline lookup yields CDR1 SGDLS and CDR2 YYNGEE. CDR3 loop: CASSPRASGTSSQETQYF. Written as DNA, the CDR3 is TGTGCCAGCAGCCCCAGGGCATCCGGGACTAGTAGTCAAGAGACCCAGTACTTC.

This chain uses TRBV7-3 with TRBJ2-3; 7 nucleotides agree with TRBD1. Germline V gene data show CDR1 as SGHTA and CDR2 as FQGTGA. V was clipped by 6 bases and J by 4 bases; unmatched bases: 10. The CDR3 extends over 15 amino acids. CDR3 amino acids: CASSSDRGRSDTQYF. In nucleotides, the CDR3 is TGTGCCAGCAGTTCGGATAGGGGGCGTTCAGATACGCAGTATTTT.

The chain carries TRBV25-1 and TRBJ2-7; the match to TRBD1 covers 8 bases. Unmatched junction bases numbered 9, after V lost 5 bases and J lost 3 bases. CDR3 size: 15 residues. The germline CDR1 and CDR2 sequences are MGHDK and SYGVNS. The CDR3 DNA is TGTGCCAGCAGTAAATGGACAGGGCAAAACTACGAGCAGTACTTC. This encodes CASSKWTGQNYEQYF.

CDR3 loop: CASNLVDRGFNEQFF. In nucleotides, the CDR3 is TGTGCCAGCAATCTCGTGGACAGGGGGTTCAATGAGCAGTTCTTC. The V gene is TRBV2, the J gene TRBJ2-1; 10 nucleotides agree with TRBD1. The CDR3 covers 15 residues. V trimming: 7 bases; J trimming: 6 bases; junction bases outside the gene matches: 9. The germline V gene encodes CDR1 SNHLY and CDR2 FYNNEI.